Given below is one T cell receptor beta chain in context. The record originates from a study of blood T cell repertoires in COVID-19. Study-wide background: The United States, Italy and Spain provided the acute and convalescent COVID-19 samples.

Original data processing: Nucleated cell number was recorded as an estimate derived from reference gene primer amplification. Sequencing was performed with immunoSEQ multiplex PCR; in TCRdb, only in-frame clones are kept and a portion is missing. V and J calls and clone size come straight from that table; D and trimming were deduced from the DNA. The repertoire consists of 210,000 or so clones, with 70% to 90% occurring once and the leading ten covering about 4.8%. The CDR3 extends over 16 amino acids. CDR1 is SGHDT, CDR2 YYEEEE, per germline. V trimming: 5 bases; J trimming: 7 bases; junction bases outside the gene matches: 10.

This sequence originates from a man aged 50 to 60 with acute or convalescent COVID-19. The chain has TRBV5-6 and TRBJ1-6; 9 bases map to TRBD1. Sequenced material: peripheral blood. The CDR3 nucleotides read TGTGCCAGCAGACCGGGACAGGGATACCTGAATTCACCCCTCCACTTT. Amino acids: CASRPGQGYLNSPLHF. Full variable domain (remainder filled in from reference TRBV5-6 and TRBJ1-6): DAGVTQSPTHLIKTRGQQVTLRCSPKSGHDTVSWYQQALGQGPQFIFQYYEEEERQRGNFPDRFSGHQFPNYSSELNVNALLLGDSALYLCASRPGQGYLNSPLHFGNGTRLTVT.